This T cell receptor beta chain was observed in a study of beta chain features in type 1 diabetes. Broader study findings: Reads derived from cDNA could over-represent cells showing high TCR expression. Type 1 diabetes patients had moderately but significantly shorter TCRB CDR3s in all four CD4+ subsets. A potential PCR bias toward shorter templates would be equal in patient and control samples. Relative to healthy donors, patients appeared to have naive, central memory and Treg TCRB repertoires that were more similar.

CD45RO/CCR7/CD25/CD127/CD95/CD27 staining was used to isolate CD4+ naive, central memory, regulatory and stem cell-like memory cells by sorting. The CDR3 sequence is 15 residues long. Germline V gives CDR1 LNHDA, CDR2 SQIVND (reference sequence). After removal of 7 bases from V and 4 bases from J, the junction contained 9 bases not matched to a gene. The isolated RNA, all of it, was reverse transcribed, so expressed TCRB transcripts were what got sequenced. Sequencing used immunoSEQ multiplex PCR; TCRdb keeps in-frame clones, though not all of them. The table includes fewer than 450,000 clones, roughly 13% detected once. A remark on this clone: Its antigen is unknown.

V and J are TRBV19 and TRBJ2-2; 7 positions match TRBD1. The receptor was isolated from a woman aged 18 to 35 with type 1 diabetes. Sequences were obtained from naive CD4+ T cells from blood. CDR3 amino acids: CASKLKRQGTGELFF. The CDR3 bases are TGTGCCAGTAAACTTAAGAGACAGGGCACCGGGGAGCTGTTTTTT.